A selection of T cell receptor beta chains follows, all from one sample in a study of blood T cell repertoires in COVID-19. Sequencing used immunoSEQ multiplex PCR; TCRdb keeps in-frame clones, though not all of them. The table records 250,000 to 400,000 clones, 85% to 90% of them present only once. Sequencing was carried out using peripheral blood. The receptor set was obtained from a woman in her twenties or thirties with COVID-19, enrolled during active disease. CDR3s include the opening cysteine and the closing phenylalanine or tryptophan. Each record gives: V gene, J gene, clone size, D gene, CDR3 protein, CDR3 DNA. A D gene is named only where the DNA matches it firmly. A row's size may be missing; if present it is once, few, many or a size class.

v_call: TRBV28; j_call: TRBJ2-7; clone_size: .; d_call: .; cdr3_aa: CASSRSGREQYF; cdr3_nt: TGTGCCAGCAGTCGCAGCGGCAGGGAGCAGTACTTC
v_call: TRBV27; j_call: TRBJ2-7; clone_size: .; d_call: TRBD2; cdr3_aa: CASSLIGRLSYEQYF; cdr3_nt: TGTGCCAGCAGTTTAATCGGGAGGTTATCCTACGAGCAGTACTTC
v_call: TRBV28; j_call: TRBJ2-7; clone_size: .; d_call: TRBD1; cdr3_aa: CASSPEGTVVAYEQYF; cdr3_nt: TGTGCCAGCAGTCCGGAAGGGACAGTAGTCGCCTACGAGCAGTACTTC
v_call: TRBV3-1/TRBV3-2; j_call: TRBJ2-1; clone_size: .; d_call: TRBD2; cdr3_aa: CASSQVSGRAYNEQFF; cdr3_nt: TGTGCCAGCAGCCAAGTCAGCGGGAGGGCCTACAATGAGCAGTTCTTC
v_call: TRBV11-3; j_call: TRBJ2-7; clone_size: once; d_call: .; cdr3_aa: CASSARSGGDYEQYF; cdr3_nt: TGTGCCAGCAGCGCCCGGTCAGGAGGAGACTACGAGCAGTACTTC
v_call: TRBV27; j_call: TRBJ1-2; clone_size: .; d_call: .; cdr3_aa: CASSLSYFGGDGGYTF; cdr3_nt: TGTGCCAGCAGTTTATCGTATTTCGGGGGGGATGGTGGCTACACCTTC
v_call: TRBV19; j_call: TRBJ2-7; clone_size: .; d_call: .; cdr3_aa: CASSTSYTYEQYF; cdr3_nt: TGTGCCAGTAGTACCAGTTATACCTACGAGCAGTACTTC
v_call: TRBV6-5; j_call: TRBJ2-1; clone_size: .; d_call: .; cdr3_aa: CASSPQGSINNEQFF; cdr3_nt: TGTGCCAGCAGCCCCCAGGGGAGCATCAACAATGAGCAGTTCTTC
v_call: TRBV28; j_call: TRBJ2-5; clone_size: .; d_call: .; cdr3_aa: CASRPGGQETQYF; cdr3_nt: TGTGCCAGCAGGCCCGGGGGACAAGAGACCCAGTACTTC
v_call: TRBV19; j_call: TRBJ2-3; clone_size: few; d_call: .; cdr3_aa: CASSSRRVPDTQYF; cdr3_nt: TGTGCCAGTAGCTCTAGGAGGGTCCCAGATACGCAGTATTTT
v_call: TRBV4-2; j_call: TRBJ2-3; clone_size: few; d_call: TRBD2; cdr3_aa: CASSPASGRDTQYF; cdr3_nt: TGTGCCAGCAGCCCCGCTAGCGGGAGGGATACGCAGTATTTT
v_call: TRBV11-1; j_call: TRBJ2-1; clone_size: .; d_call: TRBD2; cdr3_aa: CASSSPGLAVYNEQFF; cdr3_nt: TGTGCCAGCAGCTCCCCCGGACTAGCGGTTTACAATGAGCAGTTCTTC
v_call: TRBV2; j_call: TRBJ2-1; clone_size: .; d_call: TRBD2; cdr3_aa: CASRALAGRYNEQFF; cdr3_nt: TGTGCCAGCAGGGCCCTAGCGGGACGCTACAATGAGCAGTTCTTC
v_call: TRBV5-6; j_call: TRBJ1-4; clone_size: .; d_call: .; cdr3_aa: CASSLFGSGEKLFF; cdr3_nt: TGTGCCAGCAGCTTGTTCGGGTCTGGGGAAAAACTGTTTTTT
v_call: TRBV5-1; j_call: TRBJ2-7; clone_size: once; d_call: TRBD1; cdr3_aa: CASKIGDRENEQYF; cdr3_nt: TGCGCCAGCAAAATTGGGGACAGGGAGAACGAGCAGTACTTC
v_call: TRBV7-8; j_call: TRBJ2-3; clone_size: .; d_call: TRBD1; cdr3_aa: CASSLGSGQGVGDTQYF; cdr3_nt: TGTGCCAGCAGCTTAGGGTCAGGGCAGGGGGTAGGAGATACGCAGTATTTT
v_call: TRBV5-4; j_call: TRBJ2-3; clone_size: .; d_call: .; cdr3_aa: CASSQSGRGASQGADTQYF; cdr3_nt: TGTGCCAGCAGCCAGAGCGGCAGGGGCGCTTCACAAGGGGCAGATACGCAGTATTTT
v_call: TRBV5-1; j_call: TRBJ1-2; clone_size: .; d_call: TRBD1; cdr3_aa: CASSLGGQAANYGYTF; cdr3_nt: TGCGCCAGCAGCTTGGGGGGACAGGCGGCTAACTATGGCTACACCTTC
v_call: TRBV1; j_call: TRBJ1-1; clone_size: .; d_call: .; cdr3_aa: CTSSQARGKVNTEAFF; cdr3_nt: TGCACCAGCAGCCAAGCCAGGGGGAAGGTGAACACTGAAGCTTTCTTT
v_call: TRBV28; j_call: TRBJ1-1; clone_size: .; d_call: .; cdr3_aa: CASSLGMAEAFF; cdr3_nt: TGTGCCAGCAGTCTAGGTATGGCTGAAGCTTTCTTT
v_call: TRBV28; j_call: TRBJ2-6; clone_size: .; d_call: TRBD2; cdr3_aa: CASSAFQGLASAGANVLTF; cdr3_nt: TGTGCCAGCAGTGCCTTCCAGGGACTAGCTTCTGCTGGGGCCAACGTCCTGACTTTC
v_call: TRBV5-8; j_call: TRBJ2-3; clone_size: .; d_call: TRBD1; cdr3_aa: CASRGIQGRRDTQYF; cdr3_nt: TGTGCCAGCCGGGGCATACAGGGGCGAAGAGATACGCAGTATTTT
v_call: TRBV19; j_call: TRBJ2-2; clone_size: once; d_call: TRBD1; cdr3_aa: CASSIGQGATGELFF; cdr3_nt: TGTGCCAGTAGTATAGGGCAGGGGGCCACCGGGGAGCTGTTTTTT
v_call: TRBV6-6; j_call: TRBJ2-2; clone_size: .; d_call: TRBD1; cdr3_aa: CATTWDSNTGELFF; cdr3_nt: TGTGCCACCACTTGGGACAGCAACACCGGGGAGCTGTTTTTT
v_call: TRBV28; j_call: TRBJ2-1; clone_size: .; d_call: TRBD2; cdr3_aa: CASSLGLAGVDEQFF; cdr3_nt: TGTGCCAGCAGTTTGGGACTAGCGGGAGTTGATGAGCAGTTCTTC
v_call: TRBV7-3; j_call: TRBJ2-5; clone_size: .; d_call: .; cdr3_aa: CASSTGHKETQYF; cdr3_nt: TGTGCCAGCAGCACGGGACATAAAGAGACCCAGTACTTC
v_call: TRBV19; j_call: TRBJ2-7; clone_size: .; d_call: TRBD2; cdr3_aa: CASSPTLAGDSYEQYF; cdr3_nt: TGTGCCAGTAGTCCCACACTAGCGGGAGATTCCTACGAGCAGTACTTC
v_call: TRBV9; j_call: TRBJ1-6; clone_size: .; d_call: .; cdr3_aa: CASSVGGSPLHF; cdr3_nt: TGTGCCAGCAGCGTAGGAGGGTCACCCCTCCACTTT
v_call: TRBV19; j_call: TRBJ1-5; clone_size: .; d_call: .; cdr3_aa: CASSDRGVASQPQHF; cdr3_nt: TGTGCCAGTTCTGATCGGGGAGTAGCGAGTCAGCCCCAGCATTTT
v_call: TRBV19; j_call: TRBJ1-6; clone_size: .; d_call: TRBD1; cdr3_aa: CASSRDRDDSPLHF; cdr3_nt: TGTGCCAGTAGCCGGGACAGGGATGATTCACCCCTCCACTTT
v_call: TRBV3-1/TRBV3-2; j_call: TRBJ2-7; clone_size: once; d_call: TRBD1; cdr3_aa: CASSVGTGEAYEQYF; cdr3_nt: TGTGCCAGCAGCGTTGGGACAGGGGAAGCCTACGAGCAGTACTTC
v_call: TRBV7-2; j_call: TRBJ2-1; clone_size: once; d_call: .; cdr3_aa: CASSRRNRDNEQFF; cdr3_nt: TGTGCCAGCAGCCGTCGAAACAGGGACAATGAGCAGTTCTTC
v_call: TRBV5-1; j_call: TRBJ2-1; clone_size: few; d_call: TRBD2; cdr3_aa: CASSFSGSLGEQFF; cdr3_nt: TGCGCCAGCAGCTTTAGCGGGAGTTTGGGTGAGCAGTTCTTC
v_call: TRBV2; j_call: TRBJ2-2; clone_size: .; d_call: .; cdr3_aa: CASKGEGTNTGELFF; cdr3_nt: TGTGCCAGCAAGGGGGAGGGGACCAACACCGGGGAGCTGTTTTTT
v_call: TRBV6-5; j_call: TRBJ2-1; clone_size: .; d_call: .; cdr3_aa: CASRESGTLNEQFF; cdr3_nt: TGTGCCAGCAGGGAGTCCGGGACATTAAATGAGCAGTTCTTC
v_call: TRBV7-2; j_call: TRBJ2-7; clone_size: .; d_call: TRBD1; cdr3_aa: CASSSTVLGQYEVYEQYF; cdr3_nt: TGTGCCAGCAGCTCAACCGTCTTGGGACAGTATGAAGTATACGAGCAGTACTTC
v_call: TRBV4-1; j_call: TRBJ1-1; clone_size: .; d_call: .; cdr3_aa: CASSRVGGTEAFF; cdr3_nt: TGCGCCAGCAGCCGAGTAGGGGGCACTGAAGCTTTCTTT
v_call: TRBV28; j_call: TRBJ2-7; clone_size: once; d_call: TRBD1; cdr3_aa: CASSLEGTGGFFEQYF; cdr3_nt: TGTGCCAGCAGTTTGGAAGGGACAGGGGGCTTTTTCGAGCAGTACTTC
v_call: TRBV4-1; j_call: TRBJ1-1; clone_size: once; d_call: TRBD1; cdr3_aa: CASSAGRGITANTEAFF; cdr3_nt: TGCGCCAGCAGTGCGGGCAGGGGGATAACGGCGAACACTGAAGCTTTCTTT
v_call: TRBV27; j_call: TRBJ2-3; clone_size: .; d_call: .; cdr3_aa: CASSLLATSTDTQYF; cdr3_nt: TGTGCCAGCAGTTTACTAGCGACTAGCACAGATACGCAGTATTTT
v_call: TRBV10-3; j_call: TRBJ2-6; clone_size: few; d_call: TRBD1; cdr3_aa: CAISEITGGAGANVLTF; cdr3_nt: TGTGCCATCAGTGAGATAACAGGGGGCGCTGGGGCCAACGTCCTGACTTTC
v_call: TRBV15; j_call: TRBJ1-4; clone_size: .; d_call: .; cdr3_aa: CATSRDRATNEKLFF; cdr3_nt: TGTGCCACCAGCAGAGACAGGGCAACTAATGAAAAACTGTTTTTT